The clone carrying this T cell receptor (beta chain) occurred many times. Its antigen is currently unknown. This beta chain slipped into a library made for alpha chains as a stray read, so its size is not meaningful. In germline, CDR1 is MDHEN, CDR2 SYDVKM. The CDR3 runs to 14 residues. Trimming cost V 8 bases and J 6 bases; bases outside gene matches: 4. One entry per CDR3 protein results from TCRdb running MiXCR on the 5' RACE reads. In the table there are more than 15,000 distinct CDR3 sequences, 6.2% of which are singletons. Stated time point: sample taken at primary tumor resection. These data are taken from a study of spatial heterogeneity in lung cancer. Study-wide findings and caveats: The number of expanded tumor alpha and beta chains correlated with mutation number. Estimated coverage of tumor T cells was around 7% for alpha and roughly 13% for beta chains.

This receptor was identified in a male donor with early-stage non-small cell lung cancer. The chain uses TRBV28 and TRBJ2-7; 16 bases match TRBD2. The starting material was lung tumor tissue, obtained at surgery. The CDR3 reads CASGTSGGAGEQYF. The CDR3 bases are TGTGCCAGCGGGACTAGCGGGGGGGCCGGCGAGCAGTACTTC.